The rows below give T cell receptor beta chains drawn from one sample of a study of glioma-infiltrating T cells after dendritic cell vaccination. Only in-frame clones appear in the TCRdb table, and some are missing; sequencing was by immunoSEQ multiplex PCR. The sample holds roughly 98,000 clones, 65% to 90% seen once. The starting material was blood, obtained before dendritic cell vaccination. The receptor set was obtained from a human donor with glioblastoma. The CDR3 runs from the conserved cysteine through the conserved F or W. Each record gives: clone size, J gene, V gene, D gene, CDR3 protein, CDR3 DNA. A D gene is named only where the DNA matches it firmly. The size entry is marked missing in some rows and otherwise reads once, few, many or a size class.

NA | TRBJ1-4 | TRBV15 | NA | CATSRQRGGAPGNEKLFF | TGTGCCACCAGCAGACAACGGGGAGGGGCGCCGGGTAATGAAAAACTGTTTTTT
NA | TRBJ1-1 | TRBV5-6 | NA | CASSLARKNTEAFF | TGTGCCAGCAGCTTGGCCAGAAAAAACACTGAAGCTTTCTTT
NA | TRBJ2-7 | TRBV5-6 | NA | CASSLAGSSYEQYF | TGTGCCAGCAGCTTGGCAGGGTCCTCCTACGAGCAGTACTTC
NA | TRBJ1-2 | TRBV10-3 | NA | CAITAGTYYGYTF | TGTGCCATCACTGCAGGGACTTACTATGGCTACACCTTC
NA | TRBJ2-7 | TRBV19 | NA | CASSSPDGDYEQYF | TGTGCCAGTAGTTCCCCGGACGGGGACTACGAGCAGTACTTC
NA | TRBJ2-3 | TRBV5-4 | TRBD2 | CASSLGLAATDTQYF | TGTGCCAGCAGCTTGGGACTAGCGGCCACAGATACGCAGTATTTT
once | TRBJ1-5 | TRBV6-6 | TRBD1 | CASIKDRDNQPQHF | TGTGCCAGCATCAAGGACAGGGACAATCAGCCCCAGCATTTT
NA | TRBJ2-3 | TRBV11-2 | TRBD2 | CASSQTSAGDTQYF | TGTGCCAGCAGCCAGACTAGCGCTGGCGATACGCAGTATTTT
NA | TRBJ2-7 | TRBV7-2 | NA | CASSLSGAVPSYEQYF | TGTGCCAGCAGCTTATCGGGAGCAGTACCCTCCTACGAGCAGTACTTC
NA | TRBJ1-5 | TRBV23-1 | TRBD1 | CASSQWDTAGQTRLRQPQHF | TGCGCCAGCAGTCAATGGGACACCGCGGGACAGACAAGACTTCGCCAGCCCCAGCATTTT
NA | TRBJ2-7 | TRBV5-1 | TRBD1 | CASSITGTGIDEQYF | TGCGCCAGCAGCATAACCGGGACAGGGATCGACGAGCAGTACTTC
NA | TRBJ2-7 | TRBV7-2 | NA | CASSAGVGQYF | TGTGCCAGCAGCGCCGGGGTGGGGCAGTACTTC
NA | TRBJ2-1 | TRBV29-1 | TRBD1 | CSVPSGGNEQFF | TGCAGCGTTCCTTCAGGGGGCAATGAGCAGTTCTTC
NA | TRBJ2-1 | TRBV30 | NA | CAWSGSGLGERFF | TGTGCCTGGAGTGGATCTGGGTTAGGCGAGCGCTTCTTC
NA | TRBJ1-3 | TRBV7-6 | TRBD1 | CASSLGQAPDTIYF | TGTGCCAGCAGCTTGGGACAGGCGCCTGACACCATATATTTT
NA | TRBJ1-2 | TRBV2 | NA | CASSEGRAGGYYGYTF | TGTGCCAGCAGTGAGGGCAGGGCGGGAGGATACTATGGCTACACCTTC
NA | TRBJ1-6 | TRBV5-1 | NA | CASSRKDRLSSYNSPLHF | TGCGCCAGCAGTAGAAAAGACAGGTTGAGCTCCTATAATTCACCCCTCCACTTT
NA | TRBJ1-5 | TRBV30 | NA | CAWSVQTGNNQPQHF | TGTGCCTGGAGTGTACAAACGGGTAATAATCAGCCCCAGCATTTT
NA | TRBJ2-5 | TRBV6-1 | NA | CASSARIRETQYF | TGTGCCAGCAGTGCCAGGATCAGAGAGACCCAGTACTTC
once | TRBJ2-2 | TRBV2 | NA | CASIGQLTGELFF | TGTGCCAGCATAGGACAACTCACCGGGGAGCTGTTTTTT
NA | TRBJ2-1 | TRBV13 | TRBD2 | CASSSIGTSGSSYNEQFF | TGTGCCAGCAGCTCGATCGGGACTAGCGGGAGTTCCTACAATGAGCAGTTCTTC
few | TRBJ1-5 | TRBV27 | NA | CASRSQISNQPQHF | TGTGCCAGCCGATCGCAGATTAGCAATCAGCCCCAGCATTTT
once | TRBJ2-1 | TRBV4-1 | NA | CASSQEEAYNEQFF | TGCGCCAGCAGCCAAGAAGAGGCGTACAATGAGCAGTTCTTC
NA | TRBJ2-4 | TRBV2 | TRBD1 | CASSATGTGFAKNIQYF | TGTGCCAGCAGTGCTACCGGGACAGGGTTCGCCAAAAACATTCAGTACTTC
NA | TRBJ2-3 | TRBV7-6 | NA | CASSGLTDTQYF | TGTGCCAGCAGCGGCCTCACAGATACGCAGTATTTT
NA | TRBJ1-2 | TRBV11-2 | NA | CASSLVAGGDYGYTF | TGTGCCAGCAGCTTAGTGGCAGGAGGAGACTATGGCTACACCTTC
NA | TRBJ2-1 | TRBV5-1 | TRBD2 | CASCLAGGPGSYNEQFF | TGCGCCAGCTGTCTAGCGGGAGGGCCTGGGTCCTACAATGAGCAGTTCTTC
NA | TRBJ2-3 | TRBV4-3 | TRBD2 | CASSTRLAGGTDTQYF | TGCGCCAGCAGCACCCGACTAGCGGGGGGTACAGATACGCAGTATTTT
once | TRBJ2-2 | TRBV5-6 | TRBD2 | CASSPSGLAGTGELFF | TGTGCCAGCAGCCCCTCGGGACTAGCGGGAACCGGGGAGCTGTTTTTT
NA | TRBJ1-6 | TRBV5-5 | NA | CASSLGGNSPLHF | TGTGCCAGCAGCTTGGGCGGGAACTCACCCCTCCACTTT
NA | TRBJ1-1 | TRBV9 | TRBD1 | CASSVGTGGSAFF | TGTGCCAGCAGCGTAGGGACAGGGGGCTCGGCTTTCTTT
NA | TRBJ1-1 | TRBV29-1 | TRBD1 | CSVRQGDTEAFF | TGCAGCGTTCGACAGGGGGACACTGAAGCTTTCTTT
few | TRBJ2-7 | TRBV9 | NA | CASSVDGSGTVYEQYF | TGTGCCAGCAGCGTAGATGGTAGCGGAACAGTCTACGAGCAGTACTTC
NA | TRBJ1-1 | TRBV2 | TRBD1 | CASSGGTGGLVTEAFF | TGTGCCAGCAGTGGTGGGACAGGGGGTTTGGTCACTGAAGCTTTCTTT